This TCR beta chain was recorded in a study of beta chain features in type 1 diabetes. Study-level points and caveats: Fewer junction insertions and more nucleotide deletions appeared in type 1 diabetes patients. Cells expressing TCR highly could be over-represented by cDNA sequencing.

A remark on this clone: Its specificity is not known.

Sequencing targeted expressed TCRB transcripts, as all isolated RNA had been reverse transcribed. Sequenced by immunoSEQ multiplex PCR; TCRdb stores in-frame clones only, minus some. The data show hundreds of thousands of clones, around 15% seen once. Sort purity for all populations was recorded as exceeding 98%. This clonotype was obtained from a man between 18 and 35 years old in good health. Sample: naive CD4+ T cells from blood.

The CDR3 DNA sequence: TGCGCCAGCAGCCAAGGGGGGACAGCCTACAATGAGCAGTTCTTC. Its protein is CASSQGGTAYNEQFF. This chain links TRBV4-1 with TRBJ2-1, with 7 bases lining up with TRBD1. V was pared by 1 base and J by 2 bases, with 2 bases of the junction left unmatched. CDR1 MGHRA and CDR2 YSYEKL come from the germline V gene. CDR3 length: 15 amino acids.